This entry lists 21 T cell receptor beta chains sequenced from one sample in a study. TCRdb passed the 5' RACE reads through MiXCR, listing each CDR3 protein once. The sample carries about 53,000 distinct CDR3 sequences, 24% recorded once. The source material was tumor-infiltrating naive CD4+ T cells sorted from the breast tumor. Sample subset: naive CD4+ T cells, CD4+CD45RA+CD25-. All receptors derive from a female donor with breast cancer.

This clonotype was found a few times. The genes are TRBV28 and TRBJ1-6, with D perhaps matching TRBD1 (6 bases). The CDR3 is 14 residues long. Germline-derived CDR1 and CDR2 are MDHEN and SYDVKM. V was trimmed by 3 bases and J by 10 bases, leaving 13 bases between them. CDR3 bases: TGTGCCAGCAGTTTTGTACAGGGTCGGTCACCCCTCCACTTT. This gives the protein CASSFVQGRSPLHF. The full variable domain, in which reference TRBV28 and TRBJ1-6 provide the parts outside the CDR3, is DVKVTQSSRYLVKRTGEKVFLECVQDMDHENMFWYRQDPGLGLRLIYFSYDVKMKEKGDIPEGYSVSREKKERFSLILESASTNQTSMYLCASSFVQGRSPLHFGNGTRLTVT.

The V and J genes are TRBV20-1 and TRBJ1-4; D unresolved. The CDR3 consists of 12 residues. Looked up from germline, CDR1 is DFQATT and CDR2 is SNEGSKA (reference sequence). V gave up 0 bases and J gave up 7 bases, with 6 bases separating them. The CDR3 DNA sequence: TGCAGTGCTAGAGATGGTGGTGAAAAACTGTTTTTT. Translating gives CSARDGGEKLFF.

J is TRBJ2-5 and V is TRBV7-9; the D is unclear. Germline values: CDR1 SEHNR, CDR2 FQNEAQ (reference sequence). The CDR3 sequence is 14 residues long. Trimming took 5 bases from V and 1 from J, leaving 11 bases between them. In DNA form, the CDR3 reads TGTGCCAGCAGCCGCCCCGGACCCCAAGAGACCCAGTACTTC. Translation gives CASSRPGPQETQYF.

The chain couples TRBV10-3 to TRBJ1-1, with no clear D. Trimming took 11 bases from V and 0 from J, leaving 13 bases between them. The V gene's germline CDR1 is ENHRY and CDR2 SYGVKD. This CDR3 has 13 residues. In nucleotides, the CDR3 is TGTGCCTCCAAAGGGCCCATGAACACTGAAGCTTTCTTT. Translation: CASKGPMNTEAFF.

The CDR3 DNA is TGTGCCAGCAGCTTAGGGCAGGTCCAAGAGGGCTACACCTTC. Translating it yields CASSLGQVQEGYTF. This chain links TRBV7-2 with TRBJ1-2, with D hard to call. The CDR3 is made up of 14 amino acids. Looked up from germline, CDR1 is SGHTA and CDR2 is FQGNSA. V was cut by 1 base and J by 8 bases, with 14 bases left in between.

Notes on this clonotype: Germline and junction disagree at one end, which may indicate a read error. The CDR3 region has the DNA TGTGCCAGCAGCCAAGATTGGGGCAGGGGGTTAGGCTACACCTTC. Translating it yields CASSQDWGRGLGYTF. V and J are TRBV4-3 and TRBJ1-2; 7 bases match TRBD1. Germline assignment: CDR1 LGHNA and CDR2 YSLEER. The CDR3 has 15 amino acids.

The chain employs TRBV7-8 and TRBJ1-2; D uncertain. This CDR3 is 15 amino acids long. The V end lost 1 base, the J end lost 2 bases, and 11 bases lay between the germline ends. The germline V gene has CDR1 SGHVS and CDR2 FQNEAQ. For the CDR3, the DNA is TGTGCCAGCAGCTTAGAGAGTGTGATAAACTATGGCTACACCTTC. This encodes CASSLESVINYGYTF. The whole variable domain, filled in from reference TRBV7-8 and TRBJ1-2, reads GAGVSQSPRYKVAKRGQDVALRCDPISGHVSLFWYQQALGQGPEFLTYFQNEAQLDKSGLPSDRFFAERPEGSVSTLKIQRTQQEDSAVYLCASSLESVINYGYTFGSGTRLTVV.

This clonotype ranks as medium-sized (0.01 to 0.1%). For the CDR3, the DNA is TGCGCCAGCAGCCCCGGACTAGCGGAAGATACGCAGTATTTT. This encodes CASSPGLAEDTQYF. This sequence joins TRBV5-1 and TRBJ2-3; 10 nucleotides match TRBD2. CDR1 is SGHRS, CDR2 YFSETQ, per germline. V lost 4 bases to trimming and J lost 5 bases; unmatched junction nucleotides: 4. The CDR3 runs to 14 residues.

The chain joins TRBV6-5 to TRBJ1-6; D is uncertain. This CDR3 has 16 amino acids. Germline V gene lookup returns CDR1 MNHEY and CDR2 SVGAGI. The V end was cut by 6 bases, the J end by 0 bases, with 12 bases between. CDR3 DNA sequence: TGTGCCAGCAGGGTCCAGGAGAGCTCCTATAATTCACCCCTCCACTTT. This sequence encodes CASRVQESSYNSPLHF.

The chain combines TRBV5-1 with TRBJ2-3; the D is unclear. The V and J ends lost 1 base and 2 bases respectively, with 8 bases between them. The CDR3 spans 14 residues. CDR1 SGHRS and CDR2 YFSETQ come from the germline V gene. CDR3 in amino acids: CASSLRSPTDTQYF. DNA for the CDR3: TGCGCCAGCAGCTTGCGTAGCCCCACAGATACGCAGTATTTT.

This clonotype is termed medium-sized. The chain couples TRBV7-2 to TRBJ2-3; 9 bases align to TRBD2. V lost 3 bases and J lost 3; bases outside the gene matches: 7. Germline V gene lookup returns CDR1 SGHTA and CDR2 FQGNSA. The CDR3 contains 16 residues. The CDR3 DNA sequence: TGTGCCAGCAGCTTCCTTAGTAGCGGGAGAACAGATACGCAGTATTTT. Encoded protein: CASSFLSSGRTDTQYF.

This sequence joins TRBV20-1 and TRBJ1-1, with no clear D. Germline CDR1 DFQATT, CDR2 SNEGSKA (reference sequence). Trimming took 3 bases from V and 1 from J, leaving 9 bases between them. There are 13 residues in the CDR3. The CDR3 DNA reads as TGCAGTGCTAGGAGGGCAGGGAACACTGAAGCTTTCTTT. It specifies CSARRAGNTEAFF.

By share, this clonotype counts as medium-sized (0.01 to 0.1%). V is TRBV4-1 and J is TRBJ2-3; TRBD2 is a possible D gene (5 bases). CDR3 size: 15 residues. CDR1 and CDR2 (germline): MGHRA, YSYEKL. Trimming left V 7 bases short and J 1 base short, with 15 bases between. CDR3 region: CASTPIATRTDTQYF. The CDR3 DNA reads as TGCGCCAGCACCCCGATAGCGACTCGCACAGATACGCAGTATTTT.

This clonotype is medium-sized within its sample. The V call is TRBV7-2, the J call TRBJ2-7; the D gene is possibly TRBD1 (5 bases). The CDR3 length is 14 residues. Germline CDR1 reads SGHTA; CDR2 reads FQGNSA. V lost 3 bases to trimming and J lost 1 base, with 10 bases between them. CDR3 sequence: CASSLATVSYEQYF. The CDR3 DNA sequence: TGTGCCAGCAGCTTGGCGACAGTTTCCTACGAGCAGTACTTC.

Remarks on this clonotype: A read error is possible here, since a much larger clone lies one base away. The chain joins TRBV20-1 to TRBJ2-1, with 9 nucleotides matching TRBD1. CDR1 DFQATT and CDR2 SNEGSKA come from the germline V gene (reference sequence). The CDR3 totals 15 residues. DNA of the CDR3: TGCAGGGCGCCTATCCCGGGACAGGGCAGGAATGAGCAGTTCTTC. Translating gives CRAPIPGQGRNEQFF.

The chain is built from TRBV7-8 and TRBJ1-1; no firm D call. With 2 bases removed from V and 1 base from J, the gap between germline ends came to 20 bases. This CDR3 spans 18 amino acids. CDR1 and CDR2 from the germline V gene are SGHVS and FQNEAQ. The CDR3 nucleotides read TGTGCCAGCAGCTTACCGCCTCGCTTCAAGGGAAAGAACACTGAAGCTTTCTTT. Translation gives CASSLPPRFKGKNTEAFF. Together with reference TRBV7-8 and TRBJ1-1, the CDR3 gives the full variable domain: GAGVSQSPRYKVAKRGQDVALRCDPISGHVSLFWYQQALGQGPEFLTYFQNEAQLDKSGLPSDRFFAERPEGSVSTLKIQRTQQEDSAVYLCASSLPPRFKGKNTEAFFGQGTRLTVV.

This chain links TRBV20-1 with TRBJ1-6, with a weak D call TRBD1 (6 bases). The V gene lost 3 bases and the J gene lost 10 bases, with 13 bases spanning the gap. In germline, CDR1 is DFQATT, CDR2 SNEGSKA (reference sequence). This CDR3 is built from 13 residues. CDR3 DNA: TGCAGTGCTAGGGAAAGGGGGAAATCACCCCTCCACTTT. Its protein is CSARERGKSPLHF.

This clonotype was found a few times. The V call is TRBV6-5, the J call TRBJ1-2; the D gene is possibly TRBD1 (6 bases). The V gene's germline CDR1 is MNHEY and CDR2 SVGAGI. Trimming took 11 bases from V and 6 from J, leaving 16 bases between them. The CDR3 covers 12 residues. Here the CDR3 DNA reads TGTGCCGTCAAACAGGGTTTTGATGGCTACACCTTC. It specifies CAVKQGFDGYTF.

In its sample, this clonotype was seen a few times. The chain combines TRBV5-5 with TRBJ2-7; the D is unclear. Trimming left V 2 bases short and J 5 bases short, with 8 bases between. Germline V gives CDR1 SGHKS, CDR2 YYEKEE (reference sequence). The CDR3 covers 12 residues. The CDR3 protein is CASSFKTDEQYF. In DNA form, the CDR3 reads TGTGCCAGCAGCTTTAAGACGGACGAGCAGTACTTC.

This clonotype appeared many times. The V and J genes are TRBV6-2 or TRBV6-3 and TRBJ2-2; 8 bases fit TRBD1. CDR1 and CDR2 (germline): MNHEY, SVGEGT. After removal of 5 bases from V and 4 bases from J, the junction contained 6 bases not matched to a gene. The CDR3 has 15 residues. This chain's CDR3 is CASSTPTGATGELFF. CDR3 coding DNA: TGTGCCAGCAGTACCCCGACAGGGGCCACCGGGGAGCTGTTTTTT.

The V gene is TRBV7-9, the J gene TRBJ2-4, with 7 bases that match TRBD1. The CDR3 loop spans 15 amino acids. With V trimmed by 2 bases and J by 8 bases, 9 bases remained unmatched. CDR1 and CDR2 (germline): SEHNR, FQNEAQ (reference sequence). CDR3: CASSLQTGMGDIQYF. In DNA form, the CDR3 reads TGTGCCAGCAGCTTACAGACAGGGATGGGAGACATTCAGTACTTC.